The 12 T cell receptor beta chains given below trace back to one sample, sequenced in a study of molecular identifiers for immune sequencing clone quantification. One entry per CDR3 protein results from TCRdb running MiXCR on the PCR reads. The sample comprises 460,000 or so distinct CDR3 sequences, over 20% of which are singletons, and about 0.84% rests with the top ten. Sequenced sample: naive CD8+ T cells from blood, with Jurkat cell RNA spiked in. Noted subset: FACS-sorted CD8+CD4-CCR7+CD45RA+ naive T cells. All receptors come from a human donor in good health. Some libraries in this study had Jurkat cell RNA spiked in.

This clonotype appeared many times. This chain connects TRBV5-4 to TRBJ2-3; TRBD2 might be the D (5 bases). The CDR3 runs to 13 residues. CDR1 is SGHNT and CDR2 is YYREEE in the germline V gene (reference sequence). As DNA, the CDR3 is TGTGCGGACGAGGAGGACCCCGAGGATACGCAGTATTTT. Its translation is CADEEDPEDTQYF.

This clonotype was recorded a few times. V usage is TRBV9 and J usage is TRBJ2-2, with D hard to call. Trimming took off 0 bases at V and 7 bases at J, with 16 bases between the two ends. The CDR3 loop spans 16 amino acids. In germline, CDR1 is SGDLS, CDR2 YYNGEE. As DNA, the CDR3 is TGTGCCAGCAGCGTAGCTCGAGTGATAGGCGTCGGGGAGCTGTTTTTT. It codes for CASSVARVIGVGELFF.

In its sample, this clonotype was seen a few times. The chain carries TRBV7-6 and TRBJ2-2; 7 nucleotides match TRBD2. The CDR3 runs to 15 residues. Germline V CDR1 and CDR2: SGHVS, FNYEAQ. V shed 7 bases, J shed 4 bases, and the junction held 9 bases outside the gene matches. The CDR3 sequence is CASTPLTGGTGELFF. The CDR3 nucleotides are TGTGCCAGCACCCCATTAACGGGAGGCACCGGGGAGCTGTTTTTT.

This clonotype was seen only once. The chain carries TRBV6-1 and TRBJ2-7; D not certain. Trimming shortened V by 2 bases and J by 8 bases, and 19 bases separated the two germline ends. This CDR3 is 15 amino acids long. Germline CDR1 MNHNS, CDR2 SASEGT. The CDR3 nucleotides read TGTGCCAGCAGTGAATTCGGGTCTTACGGGTACAAGCAGTACTTC. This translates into CASSEFGSYGYKQYF.

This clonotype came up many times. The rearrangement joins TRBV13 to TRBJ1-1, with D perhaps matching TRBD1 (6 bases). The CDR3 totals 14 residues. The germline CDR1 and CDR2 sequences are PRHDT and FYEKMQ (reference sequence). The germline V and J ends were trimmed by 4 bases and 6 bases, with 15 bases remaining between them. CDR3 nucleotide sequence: TGTGCCAGCAGCTACTCCGCAGGGGCTGCTGAAGCTTTCTTT. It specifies CASSYSAGAAEAFF.

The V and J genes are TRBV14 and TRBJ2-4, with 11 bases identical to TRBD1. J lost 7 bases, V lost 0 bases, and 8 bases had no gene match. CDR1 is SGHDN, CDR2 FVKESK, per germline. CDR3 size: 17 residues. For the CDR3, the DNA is TGTGCCAGCAGCCAAGATCTGTCGGACAGGGGGCAGAACATTCAGTACTTC. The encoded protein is CASSQDLSDRGQNIQYF. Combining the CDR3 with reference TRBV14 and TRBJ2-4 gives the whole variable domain EAGVTQFPSHSVIEKGQTVTLRCDPISGHDNLYWYRRVMGKEIKFLLHFVKESKQDESGMPNNRFLAERTGGTYSTLKVQPAELEDSGVYFCASSQDLSDRGQNIQYFGAGTRLSVL.

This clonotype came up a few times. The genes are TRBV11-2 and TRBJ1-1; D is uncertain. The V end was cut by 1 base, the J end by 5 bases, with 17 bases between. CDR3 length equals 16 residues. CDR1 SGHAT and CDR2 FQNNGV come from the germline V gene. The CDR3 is CASSLVMRGGETEAFF. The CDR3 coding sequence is TGTGCCAGCAGCTTAGTAATGCGGGGTGGAGAGACTGAAGCTTTCTTT.

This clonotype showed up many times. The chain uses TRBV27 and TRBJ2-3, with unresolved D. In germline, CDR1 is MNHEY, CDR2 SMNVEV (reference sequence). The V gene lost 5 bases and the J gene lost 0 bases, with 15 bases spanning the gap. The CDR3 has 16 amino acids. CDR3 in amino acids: CASSRTTVTSTDTQYF. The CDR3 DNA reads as TGTGCCAGCAGTAGGACGACTGTGACTAGCACAGATACGCAGTATTTT.

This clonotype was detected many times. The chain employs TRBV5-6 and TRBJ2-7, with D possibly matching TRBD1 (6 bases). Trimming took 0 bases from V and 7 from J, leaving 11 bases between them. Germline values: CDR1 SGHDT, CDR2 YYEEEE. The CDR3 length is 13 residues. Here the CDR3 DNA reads TGTGCCAGCAGCTTGGGGGGGCCTGTGGAGCAGTACTTC. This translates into CASSLGGPVEQYF.

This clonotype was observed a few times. In DNA, the CDR3 is TGTGCCAGTAGTATATGGGGGGGCTTGACAGATACGCAGTATTTT. Amino acid sequence: CASSIWGGLTDTQYF. The chain combines TRBV19 with TRBJ2-3; D may be TRBD2 (7 bases). The CDR3 consists of 15 residues. Germline values: CDR1 LNHDA, CDR2 SQIVND (reference sequence). V gave up 2 bases and J gave up 3 bases, with 12 bases separating them.

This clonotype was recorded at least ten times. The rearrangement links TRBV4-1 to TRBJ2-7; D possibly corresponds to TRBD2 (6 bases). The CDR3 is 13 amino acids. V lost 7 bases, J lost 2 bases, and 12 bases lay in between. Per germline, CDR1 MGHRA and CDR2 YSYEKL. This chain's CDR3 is CASTGTDPYEQYF. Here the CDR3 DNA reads TGCGCCAGCACCGGGACTGACCCCTACGAGCAGTACTTC.

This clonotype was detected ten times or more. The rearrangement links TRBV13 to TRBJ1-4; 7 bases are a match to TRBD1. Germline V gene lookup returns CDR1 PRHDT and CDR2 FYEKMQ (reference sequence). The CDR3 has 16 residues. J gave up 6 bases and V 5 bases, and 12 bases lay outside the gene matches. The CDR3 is CASSPKTGFGDEKLFF. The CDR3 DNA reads TGTGCCAGCAGCCCGAAGACAGGGTTTGGCGATGAAAAACTGTTTTTT.